The 16 T cell receptor beta chains presented below share a single source sample, sequenced in a study of T cells in Graves' hyperthyroidism and ophthalmopathy. The source material, RNA transcripts, was used to amplify TCR beta CDR3 regions. The primer set for the first-round RT-PCR of the TCR CDR3 was HTBI. TCRdb ran MiXCR on the multiplex PCR reads and lists one entry per CDR3 protein. The table has hundreds of thousands of distinct CDR3 sequences, 24% seen once. The sequenced sample consisted of blood. Source of these receptors: a woman aged 25 to 39 with Graves' ophthalmopathy.

This clonotype occurred many times. The V gene is TRBV7-3, the J gene TRBJ1-1; D ambiguous. This CDR3 spans 14 amino acids. V was shortened by 2 bases and J by 2 bases, with 9 bases between the two germline ends. The germline CDR1 and CDR2 sequences are SGHTA and FQGTGA. CDR3: CASSLAESNTEAFF. The CDR3 bases are TGTGCCAGCAGCTTAGCAGAATCTAACACTGAAGCTTTCTTT. Full variable domain (rest looked up from reference TRBV7-3 and TRBJ1-1): GAGVSQTPSNKVTEKGKYVELRCDPISGHTALYWYRQSLGQGPEFLIYFQGTGAADDSGLPNDRFFAVRPEGSVSTLKIQRTERGDSAVYLCASSLAESNTEAFFGQGTRLTVV.

This clonotype showed up just once. The chain recombines TRBV7-3 with TRBJ2-2, with 10 bases that match TRBD2. The trim removed 5 bases at V and 5 bases at J, leaving 2 bases unmatched. The CDR3 consists of 14 residues. Germline V gene data show CDR1 as SGHTA and CDR2 as FQGTGA. CDR3 protein: CASSPTSGTGELFF. CDR3 nucleotide sequence: TGTGCCAGCAGCCCGACTAGCGGGACCGGGGAGCTGTTTTTT.

This clonotype was counted at least ten times. This sequence joins TRBV10-3 and TRBJ1-2, with 9 bases lining up with TRBD1. Germline CDR1 reads ENHRY; CDR2 reads SYGVKD. There are 14 residues in the CDR3. Unmatched junction bases numbered 10, after V lost 9 bases and J lost 5 bases. This chain's CDR3 is CAIKPGTGIYGYTF. As DNA, the CDR3 is TGTGCCATAAAACCCGGGACAGGGATTTATGGCTACACCTTC.

This clonotype occurred many times. V gene TRBV20-1 combines with J gene TRBJ2-2; TRBD2 aligns across 10 bases. The junction had 10 bases not matched to a gene; V was cut back by 3 bases and J by 0 bases. Germline CDR1 reads DFQATT; CDR2 reads SNEGSKA (reference sequence). The CDR3 spans 18 residues. The CDR3 coding sequence is TGCAGTGCTAGGATGAGGGAGCGGGGGGGCTCGAACACCGGGGAGCTGTTTTTT. Encoded protein: CSARMRERGGSNTGELFF.

This sequence joins TRBV6-1 and TRBJ1-2; D not certain. This CDR3 spans 14 amino acids. V was trimmed by 5 bases and J by 7 bases, leaving 17 bases between them. Germline V CDR1 and CDR2: MNHNS, SASEGT. In nucleotides, the CDR3 is TGTGCCAGCAGTCCTCCAGATTCAGCGGGTGGCTACACCTTC. Translating it yields CASSPPDSAGGYTF.

This clonotype has a count of ten or more. The genes are TRBV20-1 and TRBJ1-2, with 10 bases fitting TRBD1. The CDR3 runs 11 residues. The germline CDR1 and CDR2 sequences are DFQATT and SNEGSKA (reference sequence). After removal of 6 bases from V and 8 bases from J, the junction contained 3 bases not matched to a gene. CDR3 sequence: CSAGTGAGYTF. Here the CDR3 DNA reads TGCAGTGCAGGGACAGGGGCCGGCTACACCTTC.

This clonotype was seen many times. CDR3: CASSKFFGGSGNTIYF. DNA of the CDR3: TGTGCCAGCAGCAAGTTTTTTGGGGGCTCTGGAAACACCATATATTTT. This rearrangement joins TRBV11-2 to TRBJ1-3; tentative D call: TRBD1 (5 bases). This CDR3 is built from 16 residues. The germline V gene encodes CDR1 SGHAT and CDR2 FQNNGV. Trimming left V 5 bases short and J 0 bases short, with 14 bases between.

The chain couples TRBV7-9 to TRBJ1-2, with a possible D match to TRBD1 (5 bases). Deletions cut 2 bases from V and 5 bases from J, with 9 bases between. CDR3 length equals 13 residues. CDR1 is SEHNR and CDR2 is FQNEAQ in the germline V gene (reference sequence). CDR3 bases: TGTGCCAGCAGCTTACAGGGCTTATATGGCTACACCTTC. This codes for CASSLQGLYGYTF.

This clonotype was counted many times. The chain employs TRBV7-8 and TRBJ1-1, with a weak D call TRBD1 (5 bases). Germline V gene sequence: CDR1 SGHVS, CDR2 FQNEAQ. Trimming took off 2 bases at V and 11 bases at J, with 12 bases between the two ends. The CDR3 is 12 residues long. The CDR3 DNA reads TGTGCCAGCAGCTTAATCGGCAGGGACGCTTTCTTT. Residues: CASSLIGRDAFF. The full variable domain, in which reference TRBV7-8 and TRBJ1-1 provide the parts outside the CDR3, is GAGVSQSPRYKVAKRGQDVALRCDPISGHVSLFWYQQALGQGPEFLTYFQNEAQLDKSGLPSDRFFAERPEGSVSTLKIQRTQQEDSAVYLCASSLIGRDAFFGQGTRLTVV.

This clonotype was picked up many times. The chain recombines TRBV12-5 with TRBJ2-6; 7 bases agree with TRBD2. Germline V gives CDR1 LGHNT, CDR2 FRNRAP. The V and J ends lost 7 bases and 4 bases, in that order; junction bases with no gene match: 10. The CDR3 contains 16 residues. CDR3 region: CASAPSGGTGANVLTF. The CDR3 DNA is TGTGCTAGTGCCCCCTCGGGAGGTACAGGGGCCAACGTCCTGACTTTC. Supplemented by reference TRBV12-5 and TRBJ2-6, the full variable domain reads DARVTQTPRHKVTEMGQEVTMRCQPILGHNTVFWYRQTMMQGLELLAYFRNRAPLDDSGMPKDRFSAEMPDATLATLKIQPSEPRDSAVYFCASAPSGGTGANVLTFGAGSRLTVL.

The rearrangement uses TRBV29-1 and TRBJ1-5; D gene unclear. Trimming took off 0 bases at V and 2 bases at J, with 11 bases between the two ends. The CDR3 has 15 amino acids. Germline V gene sequence: CDR1 SQVTM, CDR2 ANQGSEA. As DNA, the CDR3 is TGCAGCGTTGAAGAGGCGGGGTCGGGCAATCAGCCCCAGCATTTT. Amino acids: CSVEEAGSGNQPQHF.

In this sample, this clonotype turned up many times. The chain joins TRBV15 to TRBJ2-7; D is perhaps TRBD1 (5 bases). The CDR3 is 12 amino acids. Germline V lookup: CDR1 LNHNV, CDR2 YYDKDF (reference sequence). V was shortened by 0 bases and J by 9 bases, with 9 bases between the two germline ends. In DNA, the CDR3 is TGTGCCACCAGCAGAGATTCAGGGCGGCAGTACTTC. Residues: CATSRDSGRQYF.

The CDR3 is CASSPLPGQPTSGANVLTF. The DNA for the CDR3 is TGTGCCAGCAGCCCGCTACCGGGACAGCCGACCTCTGGGGCCAACGTCCTGACTTTC. The J gene is TRBJ2-6, the V gene TRBV3-1, with TRBD1 matching 7 bases. CDR3 length equals 19 residues. Trimming took 4 bases from V and 0 from J; bases not matched to a gene: 12. In germline, CDR1 is LGHDT, CDR2 YNNKEL (reference sequence).

This clonotype was seen ten or more times. This chain's CDR3 is CASSAGTGGTQPQHF. The CDR3 DNA reads as TGTGCCAGCAGCGCAGGGACAGGGGGCACTCAGCCCCAGCATTTT. This chain uses TRBV9 with TRBJ1-5; the match to TRBD1 covers 12 bases. V gave up 3 bases and J gave up 6 bases; unmatched junction bases: 4. CDR3 length: 15 amino acids. The germline gives CDR1 SGDLS, CDR2 YYNGEE.

This clonotype was counted at least ten times. The chain recombines TRBV19 with TRBJ2-7, with D possibly being TRBD1 (6 bases). The CDR3 length is 14 residues. Germline V gene data show CDR1 as LNHDA and CDR2 as SQIVND (reference sequence). V lost 2 bases and J lost 5, with 13 bases in between. The CDR3 coding sequence is TGTGCCAGTAGTATAATGGGCAGGGGCGACGAGCAGTACTTC. It is translated as CASSIMGRGDEQYF.

The gene calls are TRBV11-2 and TRBJ2-1; D unclear. Trimming took 0 bases from V and 8 from J, leaving 8 bases between them. From germline, CDR1 is SGHAT and CDR2 FQNNGV. CDR3 length: 13 residues. The CDR3 region is CASSLEGLDEQFF. CDR3 in DNA: TGTGCCAGCAGCTTAGAAGGGCTCGATGAGCAGTTCTTC. The entire variable domain, with the rest obtained from reference TRBV11-2 and TRBJ2-1, is as follows: EAGVAQSPRYKIIEKRQSVAFWCNPISGHATLYWYQQILGQGPKLLIQFQNNGVVDDSQLPKDRFSAERLKGVDSTLKIQPAKLEDSAVYLCASSLEGLDEQFFGPGTRLTVL.